Reported below is one T cell receptor (beta chain). V lost 6 bases and J lost 3, with 12 bases in between. The CDR3 covers 13 residues. CDR1 is MNHEY, CDR2 SMNVEV, per germline (reference sequence). Reverse transcription of about 0.5 to 1 ug RNA used random hexamers. Using its own MiXCR run on the immunoSEQ multiplex PCR reads, TCRdb lists one record per CDR3 protein. The table lists approximately 220,000 distinct CDR3 sequences, 90% to 95% of them singletons. The multiple sclerosis controls consisted of treatment-naive patients with relapsing-remitting disease, either stable or active. TEMRA cells were enriched by FACS, and CD4+ and CD8+ T cells were negatively isolated. This sample was taken from a study of CD8 T cells in Susac syndrome.

The receptor was derived from a human donor with multiple sclerosis. Sequenced material: CD8+ T cells from PBMCs. The chain joins TRBV27 to TRBJ2-7; tentatively, D is TRBD2 (6 bases). The CDR3 DNA sequence: TGTGCCAGCAGCCTAAACGGGGGCTACGAGCAGTACTTC. It is translated as CASSLNGGYEQYF.